This TCR beta chain was identified in a study of T cell repertoires in cytomegalovirus infection. TCRdb processed the reads anew with MiXCR; each CDR3 protein has one entry. The table records around 900,000 distinct CDR3 sequences, approximately 30% of them present only once. The CDR3 totals 14 residues. Germline values: CDR1 MNHEY, CDR2 SMNVEV (reference sequence). V lost 5 bases and J lost 1, with 11 bases in between. To note about this clonotype: Its matching antigen is unknown.

Sample: cultured CD8+ T cells from PBMCs, taken from culture after CMV antigen stimulation. The chain recombines TRBV27 with TRBJ2-5, with D possibly TRBD2 on 5 matching bases. The receptor's source is a human donor in good health (CMV status not recorded). Some clones in this sample may be carry-over from other donors' samples. The CDR3 bases are TGTGCCAGCAGTACCGGGATTCTCCAAGAGACCCAGTACTTC. Its translation: CASSTGILQETQYF.